This paragraph covers one T cell receptor beta chain sequence. This specimen comes from a study of blood T cell repertoires in COVID-19. Study-wide context: Samples came from the United States, Italy and Spain, spanning acute and convalescent COVID-19. PBMCs, B-cell-depleted T cells, or T cells provided the cDNA or gDNA that made up the material.

Source study methods: Estimates of nucleated cell counts were drawn from the amplification of reference gene primers. Assay: immunoSEQ multiplex PCR; the TCRdb copy retains only in-frame clones and omits some. From that table come the V and J calls and clone size; the DNA was used to work out D and trimming. The table lists about 160,000 clones, approximately 85% of them singletons. The germline V gene encodes CDR1 MNHEY and CDR2 SMNVEV (reference sequence). The CDR3 length is 14 residues. Trimming removed 2 bases at V and 5 bases at J, with 12 bases between. Sequencing used peripheral blood. V is TRBV27 and J is TRBJ1-1, with unresolved D. The TCR was taken from a man between 35 and 55 years old with acute or convalescent COVID-19. CDR3 sequence: CASSLARGATEAFF. The CDR3, as DNA: TGTGCCAGCAGTTTAGCACGGGGAGCAACTGAAGCTTTCTTT.